This is a list of T cell receptor beta chains from one sample in a study of blood T cell repertoires in COVID-19. Using immunoSEQ multiplex PCR, the repertoire was profiled, and TCRdb retains in-frame clones only, with some absent. Of under 250,000 clones listed, over 75% are singletons. The sequencing input was PBMCs or T cells enriched from blood (not recorded which). Receptors were obtained from a woman aged 60-75 years who had recovered from COVID-19. The conserved cysteine and the conserved F or W are not part of the CDR3 here. Each record gives: V gene, J gene, clone size, CDR3 protein. The size field is filled for only some rows; it gives once, few, many or a size class.

v_gene: TRBV5-1
j_gene: TRBJ1-6
abundance: NA
CDR3aa: ASSPNSGVGDSPLH

v_gene: TRBV2
j_gene: TRBJ1-1
abundance: NA
CDR3aa: ASSGTNTEAF

v_gene: TRBV7-9
j_gene: TRBJ1-1
abundance: NA
CDR3aa: ASSHGQGTDTEAF

v_gene: TRBV2
j_gene: TRBJ2-3
abundance: NA
CDR3aa: ASSILAGDGDTQY

v_gene: TRBV18
j_gene: TRBJ1-3
abundance: NA
CDR3aa: ASSPQPGGSGNTIY

v_gene: TRBV7-5
j_gene: TRBJ1-5
abundance: NA
CDR3aa: ASPQPQH

v_gene: TRBV11-2
j_gene: TRBJ2-1
abundance: NA
CDR3aa: ASSILAGFTYNEQF

v_gene: TRBV5-6
j_gene: TRBJ1-1
abundance: NA
CDR3aa: ASSPEGTEAF

v_gene: TRBV12-3/TRBV12-4
j_gene: TRBJ1-2
abundance: NA
CDR3aa: ASSQDRGYGYT

v_gene: TRBV7-9
j_gene: TRBJ2-2
abundance: NA
CDR3aa: ASSHTNTGELF

v_gene: TRBV19
j_gene: TRBJ2-3
abundance: few
CDR3aa: ASSIVGGRADTQY

v_gene: TRBV7-9
j_gene: TRBJ2-3
abundance: NA
CDR3aa: ASSLSDTQY

v_gene: TRBV2
j_gene: TRBJ2-5
abundance: once
CDR3aa: ASSPIAGSQETQY

v_gene: TRBV7-6
j_gene: TRBJ1-1
abundance: NA
CDR3aa: ASSPVRISTEAF

v_gene: TRBV7-9
j_gene: TRBJ2-6
abundance: NA
CDR3aa: ASSPPAAGANVLT

v_gene: TRBV27
j_gene: TRBJ2-7
abundance: once
CDR3aa: ASSPLSGDSPYEQY

v_gene: TRBV7-2
j_gene: TRBJ2-1
abundance: NA
CDR3aa: ASSLWRDSYNEQF

v_gene: TRBV5-1
j_gene: TRBJ2-7
abundance: NA
CDR3aa: ASSLSPAEAYEQY